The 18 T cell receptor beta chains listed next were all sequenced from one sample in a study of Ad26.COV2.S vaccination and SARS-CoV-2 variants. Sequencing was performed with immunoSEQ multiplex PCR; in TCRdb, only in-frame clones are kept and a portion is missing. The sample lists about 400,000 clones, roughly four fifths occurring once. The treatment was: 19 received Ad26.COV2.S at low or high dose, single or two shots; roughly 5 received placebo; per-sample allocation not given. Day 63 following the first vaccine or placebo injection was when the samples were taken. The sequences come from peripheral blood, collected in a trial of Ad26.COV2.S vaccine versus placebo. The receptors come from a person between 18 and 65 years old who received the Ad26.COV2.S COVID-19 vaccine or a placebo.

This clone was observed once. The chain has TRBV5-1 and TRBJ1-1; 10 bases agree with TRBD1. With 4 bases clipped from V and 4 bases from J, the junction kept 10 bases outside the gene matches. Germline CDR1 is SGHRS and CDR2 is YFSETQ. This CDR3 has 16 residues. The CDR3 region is CASSVGQGLGGTEAFF. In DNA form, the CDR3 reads TGCGCCAGCAGCGTGGGACAGGGGCTGGGTGGCACTGAAGCTTTCTTT.

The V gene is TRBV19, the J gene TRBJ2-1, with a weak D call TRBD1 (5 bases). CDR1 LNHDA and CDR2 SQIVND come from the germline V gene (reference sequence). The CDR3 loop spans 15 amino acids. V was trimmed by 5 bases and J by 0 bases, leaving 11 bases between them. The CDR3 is CASSVRDSSYNEQFF. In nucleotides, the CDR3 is TGTGCCAGTAGTGTCAGGGATAGCTCCTACAATGAGCAGTTCTTC.

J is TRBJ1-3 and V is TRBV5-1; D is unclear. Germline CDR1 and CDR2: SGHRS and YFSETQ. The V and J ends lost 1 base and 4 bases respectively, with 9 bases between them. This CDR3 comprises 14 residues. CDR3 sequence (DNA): TGCGCCAGCAGCTTGCCGGGTGGGGGAAACACCATATATTTT. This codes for CASSLPGGGNTIYF. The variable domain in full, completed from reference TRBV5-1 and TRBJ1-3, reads KAGVTQTPRYLIKTRGQQVTLSCSPISGHRSVSWYQQTPGQGLQFLFEYFSETQRNKGNFPGRFSGRQFSNSRSEMNVSTLELGDSALYLCASSLPGGGNTIYFGEGSWLTVV.

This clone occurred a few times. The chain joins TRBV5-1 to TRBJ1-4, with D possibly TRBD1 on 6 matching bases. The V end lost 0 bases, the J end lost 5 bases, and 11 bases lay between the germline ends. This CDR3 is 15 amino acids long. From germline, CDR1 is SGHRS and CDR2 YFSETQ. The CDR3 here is CASSLEGQMNEKLFF. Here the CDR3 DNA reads TGCGCCAGCAGCTTGGAAGGACAGATGAATGAAAAACTGTTTTTT.

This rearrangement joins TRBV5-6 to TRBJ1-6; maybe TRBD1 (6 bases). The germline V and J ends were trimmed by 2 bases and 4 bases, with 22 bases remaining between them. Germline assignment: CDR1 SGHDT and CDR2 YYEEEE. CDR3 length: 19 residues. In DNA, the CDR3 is TGTGCCAGCAGCTTAAGGGGGTTCAGGGGACTCTATTATAATTCACCCCTCCACTTT. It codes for CASSLRGFRGLYYNSPLHF.

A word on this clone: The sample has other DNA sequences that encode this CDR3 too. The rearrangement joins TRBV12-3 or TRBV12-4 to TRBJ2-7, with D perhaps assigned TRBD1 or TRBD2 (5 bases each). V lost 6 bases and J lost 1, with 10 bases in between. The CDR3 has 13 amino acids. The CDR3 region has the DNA TGTGCCAGCAGCCCGGGACCGTCCTACGAGCAGTACTTC. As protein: CASSPGPSYEQYF.

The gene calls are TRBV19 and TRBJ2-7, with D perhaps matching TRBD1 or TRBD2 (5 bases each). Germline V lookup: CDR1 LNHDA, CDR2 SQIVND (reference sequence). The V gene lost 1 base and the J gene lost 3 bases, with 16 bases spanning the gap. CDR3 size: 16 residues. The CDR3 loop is CASSIGALRGIYEQYF. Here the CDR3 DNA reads TGTGCCAGTAGTATAGGGGCTTTGAGGGGCATCTACGAGCAGTACTTC.

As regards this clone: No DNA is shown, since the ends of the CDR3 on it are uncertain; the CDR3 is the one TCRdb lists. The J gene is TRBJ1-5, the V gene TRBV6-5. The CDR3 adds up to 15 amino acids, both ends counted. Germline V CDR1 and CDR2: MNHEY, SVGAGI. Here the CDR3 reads CASSSSEGRNQPQHF.

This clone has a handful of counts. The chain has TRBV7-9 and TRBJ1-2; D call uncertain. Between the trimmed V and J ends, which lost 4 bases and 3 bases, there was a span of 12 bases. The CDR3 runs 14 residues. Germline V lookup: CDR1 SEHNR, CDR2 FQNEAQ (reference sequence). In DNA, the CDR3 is TGTGCCAGCAGCTCAGCACGGGAGGACTATGGCTACACCTTC. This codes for CASSSAREDYGYTF.

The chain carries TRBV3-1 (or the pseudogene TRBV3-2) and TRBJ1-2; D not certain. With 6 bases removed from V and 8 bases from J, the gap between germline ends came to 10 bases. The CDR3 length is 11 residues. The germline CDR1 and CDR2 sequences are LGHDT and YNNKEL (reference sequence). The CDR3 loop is CASSLSGGYTF. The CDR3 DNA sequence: TGTGCCAGCAGTCTTAGTGGAGGCTACACCTTC.

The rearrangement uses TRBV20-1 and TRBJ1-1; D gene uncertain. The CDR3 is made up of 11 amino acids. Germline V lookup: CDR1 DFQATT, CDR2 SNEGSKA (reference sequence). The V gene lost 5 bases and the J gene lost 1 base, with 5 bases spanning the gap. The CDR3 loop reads CSAEKNTEAFF. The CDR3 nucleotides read TGCAGTGCTGAAAAGAACACTGAAGCTTTCTTT.

CDR3 nucleotide sequence: TGCGCCAGCAGCTTCGGCCGACAGGGTAATTCACCCCTCCACTTT. Residues: CASSFGRQGNSPLHF. The chain couples TRBV5-1 to TRBJ1-6, with 7 bases identical to TRBD1. CDR1 SGHRS and CDR2 YFSETQ come from the germline V gene. J gave up 6 bases and V 2 bases, and 5 bases lay outside the gene matches. The CDR3 spans 15 residues. Full variable domain (missing parts from reference TRBV5-1 and TRBJ1-6): KAGVTQTPRYLIKTRGQQVTLSCSPISGHRSVSWYQQTPGQGLQFLFEYFSETQRNKGNFPGRFSGRQFSNSRSEMNVSTLELGDSALYLCASSFGRQGNSPLHFGNGTRLTVT.

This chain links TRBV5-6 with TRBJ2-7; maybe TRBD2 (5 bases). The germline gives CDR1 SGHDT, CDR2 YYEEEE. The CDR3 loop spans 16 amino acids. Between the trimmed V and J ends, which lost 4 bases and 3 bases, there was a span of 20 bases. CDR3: CASSTTDGLESYEQYF. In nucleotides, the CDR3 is TGTGCCAGCAGCACCACGGACGGACTGGAGAGCTACGAGCAGTACTTC.

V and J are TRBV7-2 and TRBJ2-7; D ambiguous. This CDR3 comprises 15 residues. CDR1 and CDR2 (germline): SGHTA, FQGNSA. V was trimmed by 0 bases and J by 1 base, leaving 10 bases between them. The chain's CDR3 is CASSLAARPSYEQYF. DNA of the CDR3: TGTGCCAGCAGCTTAGCGGCTCGCCCGTCCTACGAGCAGTACTTC.

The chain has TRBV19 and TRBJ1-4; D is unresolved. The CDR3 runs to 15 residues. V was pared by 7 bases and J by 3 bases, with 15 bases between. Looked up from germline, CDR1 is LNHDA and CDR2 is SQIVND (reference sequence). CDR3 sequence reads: CASNTSPVANEKLFF. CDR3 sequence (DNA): TGTGCCAGTAATACCTCCCCGGTGGCTAATGAAAAACTGTTTTTT.

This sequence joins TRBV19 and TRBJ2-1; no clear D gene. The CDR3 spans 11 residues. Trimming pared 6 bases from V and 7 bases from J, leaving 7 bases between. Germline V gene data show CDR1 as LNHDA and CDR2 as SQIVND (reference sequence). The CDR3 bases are TGTGCCAGTAGCCACGGGAATGAGCAGTTCTTC. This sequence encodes CASSHGNEQFF.

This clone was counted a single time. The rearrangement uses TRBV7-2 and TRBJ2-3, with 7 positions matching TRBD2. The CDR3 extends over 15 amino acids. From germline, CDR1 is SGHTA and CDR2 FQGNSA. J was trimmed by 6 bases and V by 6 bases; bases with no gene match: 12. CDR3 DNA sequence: TGTGCCAGCAGGGAAGCTAGCGGCCCCTCCGATACGCAGTATTTT. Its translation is CASREASGPSDTQYF.

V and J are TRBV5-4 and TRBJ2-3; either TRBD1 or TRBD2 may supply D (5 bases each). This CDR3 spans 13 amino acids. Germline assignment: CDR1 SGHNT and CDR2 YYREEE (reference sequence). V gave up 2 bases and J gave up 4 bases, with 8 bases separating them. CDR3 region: CASSFLGADTQYF. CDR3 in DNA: TGTGCCAGCAGCTTTCTGGGGGCAGATACGCAGTATTTT. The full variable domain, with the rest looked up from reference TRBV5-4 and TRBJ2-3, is ETGVTQSPTHLIKTRGQQVTLRCSSQSGHNTVSWYQQALGQGPQFIFQYYREEENGRGNFPPRFSGLQFPNYSSELNVNALELDDSALYLCASSFLGADTQYFGPGTRLTVL.